Sequencing of this T cell receptor (beta chain) was carried out in a study of blood T cell repertoires in COVID-19. Germline-derived CDR1 and CDR2 are LGHDT and YNNKEL (reference sequence). This CDR3 region has 15 residues. V was cut by 1 base and J by 7 bases, with 14 bases left in between. Clones were sequenced by immunoSEQ multiplex PCR, and TCRdb holds only the in-frame ones, with some missing. The sample yields about 100,000 clones, 70% to 80% seen once. This chain uses TRBV3-1 (or the pseudogene TRBV3-2) with TRBJ2-1; possibly TRBD2 for D (6 bases). The TCR comes from a man between 65 and 80 years old with active or convalescent COVID-19. Sequencing used peripheral blood. In DNA form, the CDR3 reads TGTGCCAGCAGCCAAGTCGCGGGACCTCGGAATGAGCAGTTCTTC. It codes for CASSQVAGPRNEQFF.